These 24 T cell receptor beta chains were all obtained from the same sample, sequenced in a study of cytomegalovirus exposure and HLA in healthy donors. It was with 60 Vbeta and 13 Jbeta primers that the PCR ran. TCRdb's table, derived via immunoSEQ multiplex PCR, lists solely in-frame clones and lacks some. This table has some 200,000 clones, 76% appearing once. The source material was PBMCs. The receptors were gathered from a young man in good health and CMV-seronegative.

The genes are TRBV2 and TRBJ2-1, with TRBD2 identical over 7 bases. From germline, CDR1 is SNHLY and CDR2 FYNNEI. V lost 4 bases to trimming and J lost 8 bases; unmatched junction nucleotides: 5. The CDR3 spans 13 residues. CDR3 residues: CASSVVTSYEQFF. The CDR3, as DNA: TGTGCCAGCAGTGTAGTGACTAGCTATGAGCAGTTCTTC.

The CDR3 DNA sequence: TGTGCCAGCAGTGATCGACTAGCGGGAGTCAATGAGCAGTTCTTC. It yields the protein CASSDRLAGVNEQFF. The chain combines TRBV2 with TRBJ2-1; TRBD2 matches at 12 bases. This CDR3 comprises 15 residues. Germline values: CDR1 SNHLY, CDR2 FYNNEI. V lost 3 bases, J lost 6 bases, and 3 bases stayed unmatched.

This chain uses TRBV6-1 with TRBJ2-7; TRBD2 aligns across 8 bases. Looked up from germline, CDR1 is MNHNS and CDR2 is SASEGT. This CDR3 contains 15 residues. V was pared by 3 bases and J by 7 bases, with 11 bases of the junction left unmatched. The CDR3 sequence: CASSDGLAPKIEQYF. CDR3 nucleotides: TGTGCCAGCAGTGACGGACTAGCCCCCAAAATAGAGCAGTACTTC.

The V gene is TRBV5-1, the J gene TRBJ2-7; 12 bases are shared with TRBD1. The CDR3 consists of 15 residues. Germline-derived CDR1 and CDR2 are SGHRS and YFSETQ. Trimming at V came to 0 bases and at J to 5 bases, leaving 3 bases not matched to a gene. CDR3 coding DNA: TGCGCCAGCAGCTTGGTTGGGACAGGGGGCGACGAGCAGTACTTC. This gives the protein CASSLVGTGGDEQYF.

The V call is TRBV30, the J call TRBJ2-7; 10 nucleotides line up with TRBD2. The CDR3 spans 17 residues. Unmatched junction bases numbered 17, after V lost 3 bases and J lost 6 bases. Germline loops: CDR1 GTSNPN, CDR2 SVGIG (reference sequence). The CDR3 sequence is CAWRRASGSARVCEQYF. CDR3 bases: TGTGCCTGGAGACGGGCTAGCGGGAGCGCCCGTGTGTGCGAGCAGTACTTC.

The table lists this clone with a few counts. The chain couples TRBV5-1 to TRBJ2-5, with 7 bases identical to TRBD2. The CDR3 is made up of 14 amino acids. J gave up 2 bases and V 0 bases, and 1 base lay outside the gene matches. Germline V CDR1 and CDR2: SGHRS, YFSETQ. This CDR3 reads CASSLVGGQETQYF. CDR3 sequence (DNA): TGCGCCAGCAGCTTGGTGGGGGGGCAAGAGACCCAGTACTTC.

This clone is a singleton in its sample. V usage is TRBV4-1 and J usage is TRBJ1-4; 10 bases are a match to TRBD1. With 4 bases clipped from V and 1 base from J, the junction kept 3 bases outside the gene matches. Germline assignment: CDR1 MGHRA and CDR2 YSYEKL. CDR3 length equals 16 residues. The CDR3 DNA is TGCGCCAGCAGCCCGGGACAGGGGCGAACTAATGAAAAACTGTTTTTT. It encodes CASSPGQGRTNEKLFF.

This chain joins TRBV5-1 and TRBJ2-5, with no clear D. The CDR3 spans 12 residues. Trimming pared 5 bases from V and 2 bases from J, leaving 7 bases between. CDR1 and CDR2 (germline): SGHRS, YFSETQ. CDR3: CASRQQQETQYF. DNA of the CDR3: TGCGCCAGCAGACAGCAGCAAGAGACCCAGTACTTC.

CDR3 DNA: TGTGCCTGGGGACAGTTGAACACTGAAGCTTTCTTT. Protein product: CAWGQLNTEAFF. The rearrangement links TRBV30 to TRBJ1-1; D perhaps matches TRBD1 (6 bases). Germline V gene lookup returns CDR1 GTSNPN and CDR2 SVGIG (reference sequence). This CDR3 comprises 12 residues. Trimming pared 5 bases from V and 0 bases from J, leaving 7 bases between.

This chain joins TRBV10-3 and TRBJ2-7; D uncertain. Per germline, CDR1 ENHRY and CDR2 SYGVKD. CDR3 size: 13 residues. V was shortened by 8 bases and J by 2 bases, with 13 bases between the two germline ends. The CDR3 DNA reads as TGTGCCATCTCAGGTTCGTTAACCTACGAGCAGTACTTC. Amino acids: CAISGSLTYEQYF.

This clone was recorded a few times. This chain joins TRBV7-6 and TRBJ1-1; D is unclear. V was shortened by 7 bases and J by 3 bases, with 12 bases between the two germline ends. CDR3 length: 13 amino acids. Germline CDR1 is SGHVS and CDR2 is FNYEAQ. CDR3 coding DNA: TGTGCCAGCATCTCTCCGGAGGACACTGAAGCTTTCTTT. Residues: CASISPEDTEAFF.

This clone was detected only a few times. This chain uses TRBV4-1 with TRBJ2-1, with 10 nucleotides matching TRBD2. CDR1 and CDR2 from the germline V gene are MGHRA and YSYEKL. The CDR3 length is 16 residues. With 4 bases clipped from V and 9 bases from J, the junction kept 12 bases outside the gene matches. The chain's CDR3 is CASSPLVAGGGSEQFF. The CDR3 DNA reads TGCGCCAGCAGCCCGCTTGTAGCGGGAGGTGGTAGTGAGCAGTTCTTC.

The gene calls are TRBV5-1 and TRBJ1-5; a possible D gene is TRBD1 (6 bases). Germline V gene sequence: CDR1 SGHRS, CDR2 YFSETQ. The CDR3 totals 13 residues. The ends were cut back, 3 bases at V and 5 bases at J, with 9 bases in the middle. DNA for the CDR3: TGCGCCAGCAGCTACGGACAGTATCAGCCCCAGCATTTT. It encodes CASSYGQYQPQHF.

CDR3 in DNA: TGTGCCAGCAGTCTACTGACGGGAGGATCCGACGAGCAGTACTTC. This codes for CASSLLTGGSDEQYF. The chain combines TRBV28 with TRBJ2-7; 7 bases are shared with TRBD2. The CDR3 totals 15 residues. Germline assignment: CDR1 MDHEN and CDR2 SYDVKM. J was trimmed by 5 bases and V by 5 bases; bases with no gene match: 12.

This clone was observed a handful of times. The rearrangement links TRBV27 to TRBJ2-6; D possibly corresponds to TRBD2 (6 bases). Germline CDR1 reads MNHEY; CDR2 reads SMNVEV (reference sequence). V was cut by 0 bases and J by 1 base, with 13 bases left in between. This CDR3 region has 18 residues. The CDR3 sequence is CASSLSRRGESGANVLTF. The CDR3 nucleotides are TGTGCCAGCAGTTTATCACGGAGGGGAGAATCTGGGGCCAACGTCCTGACTTTC.

The V gene is TRBV27, the J gene TRBJ2-5, with D perhaps matching TRBD1 (5 bases). The assigned J gene may be wrong: the sequence end matches TRBJ2-7 better. CDR3 size: 15 residues. The germline V gene has CDR1 MNHEY and CDR2 SMNVEV (reference sequence). The CDR3 loop reads CASSLVGPPSYEQYF. The CDR3 coding sequence is TGTGCCAGCAGTTTAGTGGGGCCCCCTTCCTACGAGCAGTACTTC.

V and J are TRBV7-3 and TRBJ2-1, with TRBD2 identical over 7 bases. V was clipped by 1 base and J by 6 bases; unmatched bases: 15. CDR3 size: 18 residues. Germline V lookup: CDR1 SGHTA, CDR2 FQGTGA. DNA for the CDR3: TGTGCCAGCAGCTTAAGCGGGTCGGGGGGAGGGAGCTTCAATGAGCAGTTCTTC. This translates into CASSLSGSGGGSFNEQFF.

The chain uses TRBV27 and TRBJ2-2; TRBD1 aligns across 12 bases. The CDR3 extends over 18 amino acids. The V segment lost 7 bases and the J segment 0 bases; nucleotides outside the gene matches: 9. The germline CDR1 and CDR2 sequences are MNHEY and SMNVEV (reference sequence). The CDR3 region has the DNA TGTGCCAGCACACCGGGACAGGGGGCTCCCCCGAACACCGGGGAGCTGTTTTTT. Residues: CASTPGQGAPPNTGELFF.

The chain uses TRBV5-8 and TRBJ2-3; 7 bases are shared with TRBD2. The length of the CDR3 is 15 residues. CDR1 is SGHTS and CDR2 is YDEGEE in the germline V gene. The V and J ends lost 0 bases and 6 bases, in that order; junction bases with no gene match: 7. CDR3 in amino acids: CASSLGGTTVDTQYF. Written as DNA, the CDR3 is TGTGCCAGCAGCTTGGGGGGGACTACAGTTGATACGCAGTATTTT.

This chain connects TRBV18 to TRBJ2-1; maybe TRBD1 (6 bases). The CDR3 runs to 16 residues. The germline CDR1 and CDR2 sequences are KGHSH and LQKENI. Trimming shortened V by 3 bases and J by 3 bases, and 15 bases separated the two germline ends. The CDR3 is CASSPTDRWFYNEQFF. CDR3 in DNA: TGTGCCAGCTCACCCACAGACAGGTGGTTCTACAATGAGCAGTTCTTC.

The CDR3 loop reads CASTRQGNTEAFF. For the CDR3, the DNA is TGTGCCAGCACCCGACAGGGGAACACTGAAGCTTTCTTT. V is TRBV28 and J is TRBJ1-1, with TRBD1 matching over 7 bases. The length of the CDR3 is 13 residues. V was clipped by 7 bases and J by 1 base; unmatched bases: 3. The germline V gene has CDR1 MDHEN and CDR2 SYDVKM.

V gene TRBV10-1 combines with J gene TRBJ2-2, with a tentative D call TRBD2 (6 bases). In germline, CDR1 is WNHNN, CDR2 SYGVQD (reference sequence). The length of the CDR3 is 17 residues. The V end lost 4 bases, the J end lost 1 base, and 16 bases lay between the germline ends. DNA of the CDR3: TGCGCCAGCAGTGCCCCAGAGGGAGCGGGGAACACCGGGGAGCTGTTTTTT. Protein sequence: CASSAPEGAGNTGELFF.

This rearrangement joins TRBV5-4 to TRBJ2-7; TRBD2 might be the D (5 bases). The CDR3 length is 14 residues. Germline V gives CDR1 SGHNT, CDR2 YYREEE (reference sequence). Between the trimmed V and J ends, which lost 4 bases and 3 bases, there was a span of 14 bases. CDR3: CASSPRGSFYEQYF. As DNA, the CDR3 is TGTGCCAGCAGCCCGCGCGGGTCCTTCTACGAGCAGTACTTC.

This chain connects TRBV2 to TRBJ2-3; a weak D match, TRBD2 (7 bases). V lost 7 bases and J lost 4, with 18 bases in between. This CDR3 has 15 amino acids. Germline loops: CDR1 SNHLY, CDR2 FYNNEI. The CDR3 protein is CASKVGGGGADTQYF. DNA of the CDR3: TGTGCCAGCAAGGTCGGCGGAGGGGGGGCAGATACGCAGTATTTT.